This TCR beta chain was obtained from a study of blood T cell repertoires in COVID-19. Across the study: Sites in the United States, Italy and Spain provided acute and convalescent COVID-19 samples.

Germline V gene lookup returns CDR1 MNHEY and CDR2 SVGAGI. CDR3 size: 14 residues. J was trimmed by 2 bases and V by 8 bases; bases with no gene match: 5. In the source study's methods: Reference gene primers were amplified, and this amplification served to estimate nucleated cell counts. Profiling relied on immunoSEQ multiplex PCR, and the TCRdb table lists in-frame clones only, not all of them. V, J and clone size are taken as reported in that table, and D and trimming were inferred from the DNA itself. Of approximately 150,000 clones in the sample, around 76% are singletons; the top ten hold over 7.5%.

The origin of this receptor is a woman aged 70 to 79 with acute or convalescent COVID-19. Sequencing was performed on peripheral blood. This chain joins TRBV6-5 and TRBJ2-3, with 9 bases matching TRBD2. CDR3 in amino acids: CASSGGGVTDTQYF. The DNA for the CDR3 is TGTGCCAGCTCAGGCGGGGGGGTCACAGATACGCAGTATTTT.